The clone carrying this T cell receptor beta chain appeared many times. Antigen unknown. The sample belongs to a study of T cells in Graves' hyperthyroidism and ophthalmopathy. About the study: The blood sample was taken at first diagnosis, before treatment began.

Researchers took RNA transcripts and amplified the TCR beta CDR3 regions from them. First-round RT-PCR targeting the TCR CDR3 was performed with the HTBI primer set. TCRdb re-analysed the multiplex PCR reads in MiXCR, keeping a single row per CDR3 protein. The table records about 160,000 distinct CDR3 sequences, about 9% of them present only once. Clinical symptoms, serum thyroxine and TRAb, thyroid ultrasound and orbital computed tomography were used for the diagnoses. Sampled blood dates from first hyperthyroidism diagnosis, and it precedes any ophthalmopathy symptoms. Study-level results: From stable hyperthyroidism, ophthalmopathy was separated by a 13 V-J model.

V gave up 7 bases and J gave up 0 bases, with 12 bases separating them. There are 14 residues in the CDR3. Germline CDR1 SGHAT, CDR2 FQDESV (reference sequence). Sequencing was done on a sample of blood. This TCR derives from a woman aged 18-29 years with Graves' hyperthyroidism that later progressed to Graves' ophthalmopathy. The gene calls are TRBV11-1 and TRBJ1-1; D not certain. CDR3 sequence: CASTENGLNTEAFF. For the CDR3, the DNA is TGTGCCAGCACCGAAAACGGGCTGAACACTGAAGCTTTCTTT.